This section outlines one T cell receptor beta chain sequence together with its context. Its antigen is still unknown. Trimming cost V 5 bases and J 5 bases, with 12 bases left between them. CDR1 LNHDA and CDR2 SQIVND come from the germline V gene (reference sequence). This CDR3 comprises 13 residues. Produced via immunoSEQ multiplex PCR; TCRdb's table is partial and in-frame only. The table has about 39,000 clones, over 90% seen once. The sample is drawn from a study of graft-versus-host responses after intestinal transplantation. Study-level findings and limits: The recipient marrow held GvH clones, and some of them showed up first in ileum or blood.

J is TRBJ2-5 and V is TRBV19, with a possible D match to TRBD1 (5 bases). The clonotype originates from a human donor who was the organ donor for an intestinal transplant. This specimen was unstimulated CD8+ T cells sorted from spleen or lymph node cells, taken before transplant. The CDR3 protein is CASSARVLETQYF. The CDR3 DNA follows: TGTGCCAGTAGTGCCAGGGTTTTGGAGACCCAGTACTTC.